These 22 T cell receptor beta chains came from one sample sequenced in a study of CD8+ T cells in alopecia areata. Treatment noted: oral pan-JAK inhibitor, 5-10 mg twice daily. Following extraction, RNA underwent reverse transcription to cDNA, which served as the sequencing template. Sequencing used immunoSEQ multiplex PCR; TCRdb keeps in-frame clones, though not all of them. Altogether about 210,000 clones are present, less than 75% being singletons, with the ten largest covering approximately 1.4%. Sequenced material: CD4+ T cells sorted from blood, taken at week 4, from a patient treated with tofacitinib. The receptors derive from a human donor with alopecia areata.

The chain combines TRBV5-6 with TRBJ1-2; D gene uncertain. Trimming cost V 0 bases and J 7 bases, with 13 bases left between them. Germline V CDR1 and CDR2: SGHDT, YYEEEE. The CDR3 contains 14 residues. The CDR3 coding sequence is TGTGCCAGCAGCTTGGTTCTACGGTCGGGTGGCTACACCTTC. Its protein is CASSLVLRSGGYTF.

The CDR3 sequence: CASSEGSYNSPLHF. The CDR3 region has the DNA TGTGCCAGCAGTGAAGGTAGCTATAATTCACCCCTCCACTTT. The chain uses TRBV25-1 and TRBJ1-6; D is undetermined. The germline V gene encodes CDR1 MGHDK and CDR2 SYGVNS. V shed 2 bases and J shed 3 bases, with 5 bases lying between them. This CDR3 has 14 residues.

To note about this clone: Distinct nucleotide sequences in the sample also encode this CDR3. The rearrangement links TRBV29-1 to TRBJ2-1; tentative D call: TRBD1 (6 bases). The CDR3 has 11 amino acids. Trimming pared 4 bases from V and 7 bases from J, leaving 8 bases between. Germline V gene lookup returns CDR1 SQVTM and CDR2 ANQGSEA. CDR3 coding DNA: TGCAGCGTTGGAAGGGGGAATGAGCAGTTCTTC. This translates into CSVGRGNEQFF.

The V call is TRBV5-1, the J call TRBJ2-3; D is unresolved. The CDR3 extends over 13 amino acids. The V end lost 4 bases, the J end lost 2 bases, and 8 bases lay between the germline ends. Per germline, CDR1 SGHRS and CDR2 YFSETQ. The CDR3 nucleotides are TGCGCCAGCAGCCCGGTTACCACAGATACGCAGTATTTT. It specifies CASSPVTTDTQYF.

The chain links TRBV12-5 to TRBJ2-1; perhaps TRBD1 as D (5 bases). Germline V gene data show CDR1 as LGHNT and CDR2 as FRNRAP. CDR3 length equals 13 residues. The V end was cut by 3 bases, the J end by 5 bases, with 8 bases between. DNA of the CDR3: TGTGCTAGTGGTTTTGGGGCGAACAATGAGCAGTTCTTC. It yields the protein CASGFGANNEQFF.

The chain is built from TRBV25-1 and TRBJ2-6, with 7 nucleotides matching TRBD2. The CDR3 spans 18 residues. Germline CDR1 is MGHDK and CDR2 is SYGVNS. J lost 1 base, V lost 1 base, and 7 bases had no gene match. CDR3 nucleotide sequence: TGTGCCAGCAGTGAATGGGGGGGACCCAATTCTGGGGCCAACGTCCTGACTTTC. Translated, it gives CASSEWGGPNSGANVLTF.

Only a few counts were recorded for this clone. The chain combines TRBV10-3 with TRBJ2-1, with a tentative D call TRBD2 (5 bases). CDR3 size: 14 residues. Trimming took off 3 bases at V and 5 bases at J, with 11 bases between the two ends. Per the germline V gene, CDR1 is ENHRY and CDR2 is SYGVKD. The DNA of the CDR3 is TGTGCCATCAGTGACCCGGGATTTCACAATGAGCAGTTCTTC. This codes for CAISDPGFHNEQFF.

V is TRBV29-1 and J is TRBJ2-7; tentatively, D is TRBD1 (5 bases). The CDR3 runs 13 residues. V lost 1 base to trimming and J lost 3 bases, with 10 bases between them. Germline CDR1 is SQVTM and CDR2 is ANQGSEA. The CDR3 loop is CSVEGEGDYEQYF. The CDR3 DNA follows: TGCAGCGTTGAAGGGGAAGGGGACTACGAGCAGTACTTC.

This clone was observed a few times. The V call is TRBV30, the J call TRBJ2-7; tentatively, D is TRBD1 (6 bases). This CDR3 spans 12 amino acids. The V and J ends lost 2 bases and 3 bases respectively, with 8 bases between them. Germline values: CDR1 GTSNPN, CDR2 SVGIG (reference sequence). CDR3 loop: CAWSRDNYEQYF. CDR3 DNA sequence: TGTGCCTGGAGTAGGGACAACTACGAGCAGTACTTC.

The chain has TRBV10-3 and TRBJ2-1; TRBD2 agrees at 9 bases. V shed 4 bases, J shed 3 bases, and the junction held 1 base outside the gene matches. The CDR3 extends over 14 amino acids. Germline V CDR1 and CDR2: ENHRY, SYGVKD. The CDR3 nucleotides are TGTGCCATCAGTGGACTAGCGGACTACAATGAGCAGTTCTTC. Its translation: CAISGLADYNEQFF.

The chain joins TRBV29-1 to TRBJ2-1; D uncertain. The ends were cut back, 5 bases at V and 0 bases at J, with 11 bases in the middle. This CDR3 is built from 14 residues. Germline V gives CDR1 SQVTM, CDR2 ANQGSEA. The CDR3 loop is CSVKKKVSYNEQFF. CDR3 DNA sequence: TGCAGCGTTAAGAAGAAGGTCTCCTACAATGAGCAGTTCTTC.

A few counts support this clone. The chain is built from TRBV7-6 and TRBJ2-3; TRBD1 matches 9 bases. CDR3 length: 16 amino acids. V lost 4 bases to trimming and J lost 7 bases; unmatched junction nucleotides: 12. Germline V gene data show CDR1 as SGHVS and CDR2 as FNYEAQ. CDR3 in amino acids: CASSSFPGQGHNTQYF. The CDR3 DNA follows: TGTGCCAGCAGCTCTTTCCCGGGACAGGGTCATAATACGCAGTATTTT.

A few counts support this clone. The rearrangement joins TRBV6-1 to TRBJ1-1; no clear D gene. In germline, CDR1 is MNHNS, CDR2 SASEGT. This CDR3 is 14 amino acids long. The V gene lost 6 bases and the J gene lost 5 bases, with 16 bases spanning the gap. In nucleotides, the CDR3 is TGTGCCAGCAGAGCCCGGGCTGTGGGGACTGAAGCTTTCTTT. This encodes CASRARAVGTEAFF.

The J gene is TRBJ2-5, the V gene TRBV19, with TRBD1 matching over 10 bases. The CDR3 loop spans 14 amino acids. CDR1 is LNHDA, CDR2 SQIVND, per germline (reference sequence). Trimming took 4 bases from V and 4 from J; bases not matched to a gene: 3. CDR3: CASSTGQGGETQYF. The DNA of the CDR3 is TGTGCCAGTAGTACCGGACAGGGGGGAGAGACCCAGTACTTC.

Note on this clone: This sample also contains other DNA sequences that code for the same CDR3. V gene TRBV29-1 combines with J gene TRBJ1-5; perhaps TRBD1 as D (5 bases). The germline V and J ends were trimmed by 6 bases and 0 bases, with 9 bases remaining between them. The CDR3 spans 13 residues. CDR1 and CDR2 (germline): SQVTM, ANQGSEA. In DNA form, the CDR3 reads TGCAGCGTCGGAGACAGTAGCAATCAGCCCCAGCATTTT. Amino acids: CSVGDSSNQPQHF.

This rearrangement joins TRBV9 to TRBJ2-3, with D possibly matching TRBD2 (6 bases). Trimming removed 7 bases from V and 5 bases from J, with 20 bases in between. CDR3 length: 15 amino acids. Germline V gene sequence: CDR1 SGDLS, CDR2 YYNGEE. The CDR3 loop reads CASRVGAGSGDTQYF. CDR3 nucleotide sequence: TGTGCCAGCCGAGTCGGGGCGGGGAGCGGAGATACGCAGTATTTT.

V gene TRBV30 combines with J gene TRBJ1-2; D is uncertain. V lost 4 bases and J 7 bases, leaving 13 bases between the germline ends. Germline CDR1 is GTSNPN and CDR2 is SVGIG (reference sequence). The CDR3 loop spans 12 amino acids. The chain's CDR3 is CAWIYKGGGYTF. The CDR3 DNA sequence: TGTGCCTGGATCTACAAGGGTGGTGGCTACACCTTC.

The V and J genes are TRBV5-6 and TRBJ2-4, with 15 bases matching TRBD2. The CDR3 is 16 residues long. Germline-derived CDR1 and CDR2 are SGHDT and YYEEEE. J gave up 6 bases and V 5 bases, and 6 bases lay outside the gene matches. The CDR3 nucleotides are TGTGCCAGCAGTTGGACTAGCGGGGGGGCGTTAAACATTCAGTACTTC. This gives the protein CASSWTSGGALNIQYF. The variable domain in full, completed from reference TRBV5-6 and TRBJ2-4, reads DAGVTQSPTHLIKTRGQQVTLRCSPKSGHDTVSWYQQALGQGPQFIFQYYEEEERQRGNFPDRFSGHQFPNYSSELNVNALLLGDSALYLCASSWTSGGALNIQYFGAGTRLSVL.

Only a few counts were recorded for this clone. The V call is TRBV29-1, the J call TRBJ2-1; a weak D match, TRBD1 (6 bases). Trimming shortened V by 4 bases and J by 8 bases, and 18 bases separated the two germline ends. The CDR3 has 14 residues. Looked up from germline, CDR1 is SQVTM and CDR2 is ANQGSEA. CDR3 sequence reads: CSVVPTQGTDEQFF. The DNA for the CDR3 is TGCAGCGTTGTCCCAACACAGGGTACGGATGAGCAGTTCTTC.

The chain joins TRBV30 to TRBJ1-4, with D uncertain. Trimming took 2 bases from V and 8 from J, leaving 9 bases between them. CDR1 GTSNPN and CDR2 SVGIG come from the germline V gene (reference sequence). This CDR3 contains 12 residues. The CDR3 nucleotides read TGTGCCTGGAGTCCACAAAGCGAAAAACTGTTTTTT. This sequence encodes CAWSPQSEKLFF.

The V gene is TRBV6-5, the J gene TRBJ1-1; 7 positions match TRBD1. This CDR3 is 14 amino acids long. Unmatched junction bases numbered 6, after V lost 4 bases and J lost 4 bases. Germline values: CDR1 MNHEY, CDR2 SVGAGI. The CDR3 DNA is TGTGCCAGCAGTTTCCAGGGGGTGGGCACTGAAGCTTTCTTT. This encodes CASSFQGVGTEAFF.

This sequence joins TRBV10-3 and TRBJ2-5, with 10 nucleotides matching TRBD2. V trimming: 3 bases; J trimming: 3 bases; junction bases outside the gene matches: 4. Germline V gives CDR1 ENHRY, CDR2 SYGVKD. CDR3 length equals 15 residues. In DNA, the CDR3 is TGTGCCATCAGTGAAAAGCGGGGGGGCAAAGAGACCCAGTACTTC. Translated: CAISEKRGGKETQYF.